At least ten counts were recorded for the clone carrying this T cell receptor beta chain. Its cognate antigen is unknown. The sample originates from a study of T cells after yellow fever vaccination. Study-level points and caveats: Weaker overall, the secondary response nonetheless peaked faster (day 5 versus 15).

Synthesis of TCR cDNA relied on 5'RACE template switching, which attached a universal primer site and UMIs. MiXCR, applied by TCRdb to the 5' RACE reads, yields one record per CDR3 protein. The table shows about 30,000 distinct CDR3 sequences, with 4.4% occurring only once. The CDR3 loop spans 18 amino acids. The V gene lost 0 bases and the J gene lost 1 base, with 16 bases spanning the gap. The germline V gene has CDR1 SGHTA and CDR2 FQGNSA. This chain links TRBV7-2 with TRBJ2-1; perhaps TRBD2 as D (5 bases). Sequenced here: CD8+ T cells sorted from PBMCs, sampled 5 days after the yellow fever booster vaccination. This TCR was recovered from a man aged 25 to 40 who received the YFV17D yellow fever vaccine. The CDR3 nucleotides read TGTGCCAGCAGCTTAGCGGGCGGGCCTCGGGGATCCTACAATGAGCAGTTCTTC. Translation gives CASSLAGGPRGSYNEQFF.